This T cell receptor (beta chain) was captured by sequencing in a study of T-cell memory formation after mild COVID-19. Germline V lookup: CDR1 SGHDT, CDR2 YYEEEE. Trimming removed 2 bases at V and 2 bases at J, with 7 bases between. The CDR3 is 13 residues long. In TCRdb, the 5' RACE reads were re-called with MiXCR into one record per CDR3 protein. The table shows around 200,000 distinct CDR3 sequences, with roughly 27% occurring only once. Whole-study findings and limits: A second wave expanding day 15 to 37 was CD4+-biased; contracting clones were balanced.

There are a few counts of this clonotype. Its antigen is currently unknown. This clonotype originated in an adult woman who had mild COVID-19 (a few samples of this study predate the infection). Cell type and time point are not known. V usage is TRBV5-6 and J usage is TRBJ2-5; D is unclear. Sequenced material: PBMCs or a T cell subset sorted from them (not recorded which). For the CDR3, the DNA is TGTGCCAGCAGCTTAGTAGCACAAGAGACCCAGTACTTC. It encodes CASSLVAQETQYF.